This paragraph reports one T cell receptor (beta chain). Its antigen is unknown. This entry belongs to a study of T-cell memory formation after mild COVID-19. Study-level points and caveats: Clones that contracted from day 15 to 85 had balanced CD4/CD8; later expanders were CD4+ biased.

This CDR3 comprises 14 residues. Trimming at V came to 6 bases and at J to 3 bases, leaving 7 bases not matched to a gene. TCRdb processed the 5' RACE reads anew with MiXCR; each CDR3 protein has one entry. The table records roughly 300,000 distinct CDR3 sequences, around 15% of them present only once. The origin of this receptor is a man aged 18 to 29 who had mild COVID-19 (a few samples of this study predate the infection). Cell type and time point are not known. The rearrangement links TRBV12-3 or TRBV12-4 to TRBJ1-2; 7 nucleotides line up with TRBD1. The sequenced material came from PBMCs or a T cell subset sorted from them (not recorded which). CDR3 sequence reads: CASSLIGTDYGYTF. In DNA form, the CDR3 reads TGTGCCAGCAGCCTAATCGGGACAGACTATGGCTACACCTTC.